This is a list of T cell receptor beta chains from one sample in a study of tumor-infiltrating lymphocytes in primary liver carcinoma. Each CDR3 protein is one row after TCRdb ran MiXCR on the multiplex PCR reads. Among 100,000 or so distinct CDR3 sequences listed, roughly 80% were seen once. Sequences were obtained from liver tumor tissue from sampling region 3. All receptors come from a man aged 35-49 years with primary liver carcinoma and hepatitis B virus infection. CDR3s include the opening cysteine and the closing phenylalanine or tryptophan. A D gene is named only where the DNA matches it firmly.

D gene,J gene,V gene,CDR3 protein
-,TRBJ1-5,TRBV12-3/TRBV12-4,CASRPGAASNQPQHF
TRBD1,TRBJ2-6,TRBV6-5,CASTHQGQGIGGANVLTF
TRBD1,TRBJ1-5,TRBV11-2,CARVQGPREPQHF
-,TRBJ2-1,TRBV11-2,CASSQDVAGSYYEQFF
TRBD2,TRBJ2-7,TRBV20-1,CSARWSGSWDYDQYF
-,TRBJ2-4,TRBV29-1,CSVLVIGPKNIQYF
-,TRBJ2-2,TRBV5-1,CAGSDRVPNTGELFF
-,TRBJ2-1,TRBV4-3,CASIQDQGRVRPYNEQFF
-,TRBJ2-7,TRBV28,CASSFGRVKSDEQYF
-,TRBJ2-2,TRBV29-1,CSVTRKPTGELFF
-,TRBJ1-6,TRBV11-1,CASSRTLVSPINF
-,TRBJ2-5,TRBV30,CAWSVSGRTQETQYF
-,TRBJ2-3,TRBV4-2,CASSQEAAPRTHTQYF
-,TRBJ1-5,TRBV12-3/TRBV12-4,CASSFGQGVNQPQHF
-,TRBJ2-1,TRBV4-2,CASSQDLETNEKFF
-,TRBJ2-2,TRBV11-3,CASSLCLTGTGELFF
TRBD1,TRBJ1-3,TRBV12-3/TRBV12-4,CAKSGQGFSGNTIYF
-,TRBJ1-1,TRBV6-1,CASSEAVYANTEAFF
TRBD2,TRBJ2-5,TRBV6-2/TRBV6-3,CARRGVAGGQETQYF
-,TRBJ2-5,TRBV20-1,CSARPLAETQYF
-,TRBJ1-2,TRBV6-2/TRBV6-3,CASSYNGNYGYTF
-,TRBJ2-5,TRBV12-3/TRBV12-4,CASSPLAGSQETQYF
-,TRBJ2-2,TRBV11-2,CATRPGGIGELFF
-,TRBJ2-5,TRBV6-2/TRBV6-3,CVNSSDSWETQYF
-,TRBJ1-2,TRBV29-1,CSIKFGQSIYGYTF
-,TRBJ1-1,TRBV6-6,CASSGGSKNTEAFF
TRBD2,TRBJ2-1,TRBV14,CASSGVAGWVSNKQFF
-,TRBJ2-5,TRBV5-5,CPSSLVGDQYF